Presented here are 32 T cell receptor beta chains from one specimen sequenced in a study of shared clonotypes between healthy human individuals. The protocol was immunoSEQ multiplex PCR, while the TCRdb copy is restricted to in-frame clones and leaves out a portion. The data hold about 2.4 million clones, with roughly 93% observed a single time. Sequencing was done on a sample of naive CD4+ T cells from PBMCs. Subset denoted: CD45RA+ positively selected. The receptor set was obtained from a man aged 18 to 30 in good health. Some clones in this sample may be carry-over from other donors' samples.

The CDR3 here is CASSWGTGVFLGVSYEQYF. CDR3 coding DNA: TGCGCCAGCAGCTGGGGGACAGGGGTATTTTTGGGTGTTTCCTACGAGCAGTACTTC. The J gene is TRBJ2-7, the V gene TRBV5-1; 10 nucleotides agree with TRBD1. Germline assignment: CDR1 SGHRS and CDR2 YFSETQ. CDR3 length: 19 residues. After removal of 3 bases from V and 1 base from J, the junction contained 16 bases not matched to a gene.

V usage is TRBV19 and J usage is TRBJ2-3, with 8 bases that match TRBD1. V was clipped by 10 bases and J by 3 bases; unmatched bases: 3. The germline V gene has CDR1 LNHDA and CDR2 SQIVND (reference sequence). CDR3 length: 12 amino acids. CDR3 residues: CATGDRTDTQYF. CDR3 DNA sequence: TGTGCCACCGGGGACAGGACAGATACGCAGTATTTT.

The gene calls are TRBV15 and TRBJ1-2, with D perhaps matching TRBD1 (5 bases). Germline CDR1 LNHNV, CDR2 YYDKDF (reference sequence). With 1 base removed from V and 2 bases from J, the gap between germline ends came to 11 bases. The CDR3 spans 15 residues. CDR3 region: CATSRAVAGNYGYTF. Here the CDR3 DNA reads TGTGCCACCAGCAGAGCCGTGGCAGGGAACTATGGCTACACCTTC.

The chain uses TRBV4-1 and TRBJ1-2, with D hard to call. The V gene lost 3 bases and the J gene lost 0 bases, with 14 bases spanning the gap. This CDR3 contains 16 residues. Per the germline V gene, CDR1 is MGHRA and CDR2 is YSYEKL. CDR3 DNA sequence: TGCGCCAGCAGCCAGAAGACCCTCCTAGCTAACTATGGCTACACCTTC. As protein: CASSQKTLLANYGYTF.

The chain uses TRBV5-4 and TRBJ2-3; D remains ambiguous. This CDR3 spans 13 amino acids. Germline values: CDR1 SGHNT, CDR2 YYREEE (reference sequence). Trimming took off 0 bases at V and 3 bases at J, with 5 bases between the two ends. CDR3 nucleotides: TGTGCCAGCAGCTTGGAAAGGACAGATACGCAGTATTTT. Protein sequence: CASSLERTDTQYF. Full variable domain (missing parts from reference TRBV5-4 and TRBJ2-3): ETGVTQSPTHLIKTRGQQVTLRCSSQSGHNTVSWYQQALGQGPQFIFQYYREEENGRGNFPPRFSGLQFPNYSSELNVNALELDDSALYLCASSLERTDTQYFGPGTRLTVL.

This sequence joins TRBV4-2 and TRBJ2-3; D is possibly TRBD2 (7 bases). Germline CDR1 LGHNA, CDR2 YNFKEQ. Trimming shortened V by 1 base and J by 1 base, and 12 bases separated the two germline ends. The CDR3 covers 16 residues. The CDR3 bases are TGTGCCAGCAGCCAAGTAGGGGGGGCCGGCACAGATACGCAGTATTTT. Protein product: CASSQVGGAGTDTQYF.

The rearrangement uses TRBV7-2 and TRBJ1-5; no reliable D call. This CDR3 has 15 amino acids. V lost 1 base and J 3 bases, leaving 10 bases between the germline ends. The germline V gene has CDR1 SGHTA and CDR2 FQGNSA. Written as DNA, the CDR3 is TGTGCCAGCAGCTTAGAGTCAGGATTCAATCAGCCCCAGCATTTT. Its protein is CASSLESGFNQPQHF.

Concerning this clone itself: Other DNA sequences in this specimen translate into the identical CDR3. The rearrangement joins TRBV28 to TRBJ2-7, with 10 bases matching TRBD2. This CDR3 has 14 amino acids. CDR1 is MDHEN, CDR2 SYDVKM, per germline. J gave up 1 base and V 5 bases, and 2 bases lay outside the gene matches. CDR3 coding DNA: TGTGCCAGCAGTAGACTAGCGGGTTCCTACGAGCAGTACTTC. Protein product: CASSRLAGSYEQYF.

The chain is built from TRBV5-6 and TRBJ2-7, with a weak D call TRBD2 (6 bases). The length of the CDR3 is 15 residues. V dropped 3 bases and J dropped 3 bases, with 16 bases sitting between them. Per the germline V gene, CDR1 is SGHDT and CDR2 is YYEEEE. DNA for the CDR3: TGTGCCAGCAGCTCGCGGCGTAGGAGGGTCTACGAGCAGTACTTC. Its translation is CASSSRRRRVYEQYF.

This clone was observed once. This chain joins TRBV4-1 and TRBJ2-5; 8 nucleotides align to TRBD2. In germline, CDR1 is MGHRA, CDR2 YSYEKL. The CDR3 covers 15 residues. Germline trimming cut 1 base from V and 4 bases from J; bases unmatched to any gene: 5. The DNA for the CDR3 is TGCGCCAGCAGCCAAGGCCTAGCGGGTCCAGAGACCCAGTACTTC. This encodes CASSQGLAGPETQYF.

The chain combines TRBV6-6 with TRBJ1-3; 8 nucleotides align to TRBD1. Germline CDR1 MNHNY, CDR2 SVGAGI (reference sequence). This CDR3 comprises 14 residues. The junction had 10 bases not matched to a gene; V was cut back by 10 bases and J by 5 bases. The CDR3 spells CATGQGHTRNTIYF. The CDR3 DNA sequence: TGTGCCACCGGACAGGGACACACCAGAAACACCATATATTTT.

The rearrangement joins TRBV9 to TRBJ2-5; 9 positions agree with TRBD2. The ends lost 2 bases at V and 5 bases at J; junction bases unmatched: 4. This CDR3 contains 14 residues. Germline V gene data show CDR1 as SGDLS and CDR2 as YYNGEE. In nucleotides, the CDR3 is TGTGCCAGCAGCGTTGTTAGCGGGAGCGAGACCCAGTACTTC. Translated: CASSVVSGSETQYF.

The V and J genes are TRBV6-6 and TRBJ2-7; TRBD2 is a possible D gene (5 bases). V was trimmed by 6 bases and J by 5 bases, leaving 20 bases between them. CDR3 length equals 15 residues. Germline-derived CDR1 and CDR2 are MNHNY and SVGAGI (reference sequence). The CDR3 loop reads CASSPIGRDSDEQYF. As DNA, the CDR3 is TGTGCCAGCAGCCCTATAGGACGGGATTCGGACGAGCAGTACTTC.

CDR3 loop: CATSRTGEADYGYTF. CDR3 sequence (DNA): TGTGCCACCAGCAGGACAGGGGAGGCGGACTATGGCTACACCTTC. J is TRBJ1-2 and V is TRBV15, with 8 nucleotides matching TRBD1. This CDR3 region has 15 residues. V was pared by 3 bases and J by 3 bases, with 6 bases of the junction left unmatched. Looked up from germline, CDR1 is LNHNV and CDR2 is YYDKDF (reference sequence).

This chain connects TRBV5-6 to TRBJ1-3, with D unresolved. CDR1 and CDR2 from the germline V gene are SGHDT and YYEEEE. The V end lost 1 base, the J end lost 0 bases, and 8 bases lay between the germline ends. The CDR3 has 15 residues. For the CDR3, the DNA is TGTGCCAGCAGCTTGAGGTTGTCCTCTGGAAACACCATATATTTT. Its translation: CASSLRLSSGNTIYF.

The rearrangement uses TRBV7-9 and TRBJ2-3; 7 nucleotides agree with TRBD1. CDR3 size: 15 residues. The junction had 5 bases not matched to a gene; V was cut back by 3 bases and J by 2 bases. Germline V gene data show CDR1 as SEHNR and CDR2 as FQNEAQ (reference sequence). The CDR3: CASSFGTAHTDTQYF. CDR3 DNA: TGTGCCAGCAGCTTTGGGACAGCCCACACAGATACGCAGTATTTT.

The rearrangement uses TRBV2 and TRBJ2-2; D perhaps matches TRBD1 (5 bases). Germline CDR1 reads SNHLY; CDR2 reads FYNNEI. The CDR3 has 16 residues. V lost 5 bases to trimming and J lost 4 bases, with 17 bases between them. The DNA for the CDR3 is TGTGCCAGCAGTCCCCACTTTGGGGCAGCCACCGGGGAGCTGTTTTTT. Translated: CASSPHFGAATGELFF.

The chain couples TRBV6-1 to TRBJ1-1; tentatively, D is TRBD1 (5 bases). Germline V gives CDR1 MNHNS, CDR2 SASEGT. The V and J ends lost 2 bases and 8 bases respectively, with 9 bases between them. The CDR3 length is 12 residues. The CDR3 reads CASSEWGREAFF. DNA of the CDR3: TGTGCCAGCAGTGAATGGGGCAGGGAAGCTTTCTTT.

The chain has TRBV29-1 and TRBJ2-5, with 9 positions matching TRBD2. This CDR3 has 17 residues. Germline trimming cut 1 base from V and 4 bases from J; bases unmatched to any gene: 13. Germline values: CDR1 SQVTM, CDR2 ANQGSEA. CDR3 DNA: TGCAGCGTTGAAGGCCTAGCGGGAATGGCGGGTGTAGAGACCCAGTACTTC. Amino acid sequence: CSVEGLAGMAGVETQYF. The full variable domain, completed using reference TRBV29-1 and TRBJ2-5, is SAVISQKPSRDICQRGTSLTIQCQVDSQVTMMFWYRQQPGQSLTLIATANQGSEATYESGFVIDKFPISRPNLTFSTLTVSNMSPEDSSIYLCSVEGLAGMAGVETQYFGPGTRLLVL.

The J gene is TRBJ2-1, the V gene TRBV4-2, with D unresolved. This CDR3 comprises 16 residues. The germline gives CDR1 LGHNA, CDR2 YNFKEQ. The V gene lost 0 bases and the J gene lost 5 bases, with 14 bases spanning the gap. CDR3 amino acids: CASSQEGVATNNEQFF. For the CDR3, the DNA is TGTGCCAGCAGCCAAGAGGGTGTGGCTACCAACAATGAGCAGTTCTTC.

The chain couples TRBV5-1 to TRBJ2-5, with D possibly matching TRBD2 (6 bases). Germline V gene data show CDR1 as SGHRS and CDR2 as YFSETQ. Deletions cut 1 base from V and 2 bases from J, with 12 bases between. The CDR3 has 15 residues. CDR3 in DNA: TGCGCCAGCAGCTTGAAGCTCGGGGGACAAGAGACCCAGTACTTC. It encodes CASSLKLGGQETQYF.

The CDR3 sequence is CSVEGGNEKLFF. The CDR3, as DNA: TGCAGCGTTGAAGGAGGGAATGAAAAACTGTTTTTT. The rearrangement uses TRBV29-1 and TRBJ1-4; D not resolved. The CDR3 runs to 12 residues. Germline assignment: CDR1 SQVTM and CDR2 ANQGSEA. V lost 1 base and J lost 5, with 5 bases in between. The full variable domain, rest sourced from reference TRBV29-1 and TRBJ1-4, is SAVISQKPSRDICQRGTSLTIQCQVDSQVTMMFWYRQQPGQSLTLIATANQGSEATYESGFVIDKFPISRPNLTFSTLTVSNMSPEDSSIYLCSVEGGNEKLFFGSGTQLSVL.

This sequence joins TRBV10-1 and TRBJ2-2; D is uncertain. V lost 1 base and J 3 bases, leaving 9 bases between the germline ends. CDR3 length: 15 residues. Per the germline V gene, CDR1 is WNHNN and CDR2 is SYGVQD (reference sequence). CDR3 sequence: CASSELRRYTGELFF. The DNA of the CDR3 is TGCGCCAGCAGTGAGTTAAGGCGTTACACCGGGGAGCTGTTTTTT.

J is TRBJ2-1 and V is TRBV15; D is perhaps TRBD1 or TRBD2 (6 bases each). The CDR3 sequence is 16 residues long. V lost 0 bases to trimming and J lost 6 bases, with 15 bases between them. CDR1 is LNHNV and CDR2 is YYDKDF in the germline V gene (reference sequence). This CDR3 is CATSRDSAGGGNEQFF. CDR3 bases: TGTGCCACCAGCAGAGATTCGGCCGGAGGGGGCAATGAGCAGTTCTTC.

A remark on this clone: Other DNA sequences from this sample encode an identical CDR3 as well. V and J are TRBV7-9 and TRBJ2-1; no definite D call. Germline loops: CDR1 SEHNR, CDR2 FQNEAQ (reference sequence). CDR3 length: 12 residues. V dropped 2 bases and J dropped 4 bases, with 3 bases sitting between them. In nucleotides, the CDR3 is TGTGCCAGCAGCTTAACTTACAATGAGCAGTTCTTC. This gives the protein CASSLTYNEQFF.

V and J are TRBV18 and TRBJ2-5; D tentatively reads TRBD1 or TRBD2 (6 bases each). The CDR3 sequence is 13 residues long. The ends were cut back, 4 bases at V and 5 bases at J, with 11 bases in the middle. Germline CDR1 reads KGHSH; CDR2 reads LQKENI. CDR3 residues: CASSLRRGETQYF. As DNA, the CDR3 is TGTGCCAGCTCACTCCGGAGGGGGGAGACCCAGTACTTC.

The V call is TRBV7-9, the J call TRBJ2-7; TRBD1 might be the D (7 bases). V was pared by 5 bases and J by 6 bases, with 17 bases between. The CDR3 extends over 14 amino acids. Per germline, CDR1 SEHNR and CDR2 FQNEAQ (reference sequence). Written as DNA, the CDR3 is TGTGCCAGCAGCCAGGGGGGCGGGGAAGCCGAGCAGTACTTC. It specifies CASSQGGGEAEQYF.

The chain couples TRBV19 to TRBJ2-2; either TRBD1 or TRBD2 may supply D (5 bases each). Germline V CDR1 and CDR2: LNHDA, SQIVND (reference sequence). Trimming pared 5 bases from V and 6 bases from J, leaving 13 bases between. The CDR3 has 14 amino acids. The CDR3 loop reads CASSGDRWSGELFF. In nucleotides, the CDR3 is TGTGCCAGTAGTGGGGACCGCTGGTCCGGGGAGCTGTTTTTT.

V is TRBV7-9 and J is TRBJ2-7; D uncertain. Germline values: CDR1 SEHNR, CDR2 FQNEAQ (reference sequence). With 2 bases removed from V and 6 bases from J, the gap between germline ends came to 5 bases. This CDR3 comprises 11 residues. This CDR3 reads CASSLLSEQYF. The CDR3, as DNA: TGTGCCAGCAGCTTACTTTCCGAGCAGTACTTC.

This chain links TRBV15 with TRBJ2-7, with a weak D call TRBD2 (6 bases). CDR1 LNHNV and CDR2 YYDKDF come from the germline V gene (reference sequence). Trimming removed 1 base from V and 0 bases from J, with 19 bases in between. The CDR3 is made up of 18 amino acids. The CDR3 nucleotides read TGTGCCACCAGCAGAGGGGACCCCTTGAGGGGAGGCTCCTACGAGCAGTACTTC. It is translated as CATSRGDPLRGGSYEQYF. Full variable domain (outside the CDR3, taken from reference TRBV15 and TRBJ2-7): DAMVIQNPRYQVTQFGKPVTLSCSQTLNHNVMYWYQQKSSQAPKLLFHYYDKDFNNEADTPDNFQSRRPNTSFCFLDIRSPGLGDTAMYLCATSRGDPLRGGSYEQYFGPGTRLTVT.

Details on this clone: Within the sample, other DNA sequences also encode this same CDR3. V gene TRBV7-2 combines with J gene TRBJ1-3, with 10 positions matching TRBD1. Looked up from germline, CDR1 is SGHTA and CDR2 is FQGNSA. The CDR3 extends over 15 amino acids. Unmatched junction bases numbered 0, after V lost 3 bases and J lost 1 base. CDR3 sequence (DNA): TGTGCCAGCAGCTTGGACAGGGGGTCTGGAAACACCATATATTTT. It encodes CASSLDRGSGNTIYF.

As to this clone: Other DNA sequences of this sample code for an identical CDR3. This chain joins TRBV29-1 and TRBJ2-5, with D possibly matching TRBD2 (5 bases). The CDR3 has 14 residues. Germline assignment: CDR1 SQVTM and CDR2 ANQGSEA. Trimming shortened V by 0 bases and J by 4 bases, and 12 bases separated the two germline ends. CDR3 amino acids: CSVEDRRGRETQYF. The CDR3 nucleotides are TGCAGCGTTGAAGACCGACGGGGAAGAGAGACCCAGTACTTC.